Listed below are T cell receptor beta chains from one sample, sequenced in a study of blood T cell repertoires in COVID-19. Assay used: immunoSEQ multiplex PCR; TCRdb lists only in-frame clones, some missing. The sample shows about 260,000 clones, less than 90% of them seen only once. Material for sequencing was peripheral blood. The receptors here all came from a man aged 55 to 70 who had recovered from COVID-19. CDR3s include the opening cysteine and the closing phenylalanine or tryptophan. Each record gives: V gene, J gene, clone size, D gene, CDR3 protein, CDR3 DNA. The D gene is left open where the match is weak. The size field is filled for only some rows; it gives once, few, many or a size class.

V: TRBV18
J: TRBJ2-7
size: NA
D: NA
CDR3: CASSPNEVSYEQYF
DNA: TGTGCCAGCTCACCGAATGAGGTCTCCTACGAGCAGTACTTC

V: TRBV12-3/TRBV12-4
J: TRBJ2-5
size: NA
D: NA
CDR3: CARILTIDETQYF
DNA: TGTGCCAGAATCCTTACAATCGATGAGACCCAGTACTTC

V: TRBV6-5
J: TRBJ2-7
size: NA
D: TRBD2
CDR3: CASSPPGRGAYEQYF
DNA: TGTGCCAGCAGTCCCCCCGGGAGGGGCGCCTACGAGCAGTACTTC

V: TRBV3-1/TRBV3-2
J: TRBJ2-1
size: once
D: NA
CDR3: CASSQGVEQFF
DNA: TGTGCCAGCAGCCAAGGAGTGGAGCAGTTCTTC

V: TRBV19
J: TRBJ2-7
size: few
D: NA
CDR3: CASQIGEEQYF
DNA: TGTGCCAGTCAAATCGGGGAAGAGCAGTACTTC

V: TRBV6-5
J: TRBJ2-3
size: NA
D: NA
CDR3: CASSEPGRGSDTQYF
DNA: TGTGCCAGCAGCGAGCCAGGGCGGGGTTCAGATACGCAGTATTTT

V: TRBV5-8
J: TRBJ2-2
size: NA
D: TRBD1
CDR3: CASSRDRGKIAGELFF
DNA: TGTGCCAGCAGCAGGGACAGGGGAAAAATCGCCGGGGAGCTGTTTTTT

V: TRBV6-6
J: TRBJ2-5
size: NA
D: TRBD1
CDR3: CASRPGQIQETQYF
DNA: TGTGCCAGCAGACCGGGACAGATCCAAGAGACCCAGTACTTC

V: TRBV7-6
J: TRBJ2-3
size: NA
D: TRBD2
CDR3: CASSFLAGSTDTQYF
DNA: TGTGCCAGCAGCTTTCTAGCGGGTAGCACAGATACGCAGTATTTT

V: TRBV3-1/TRBV3-2
J: TRBJ1-2
size: NA
D: NA
CDR3: CASSQKGPGGYTF
DNA: TGTGCCAGCAGCCAAAAGGGGCCAGGGGGCTACACCTTC

V: TRBV18
J: TRBJ2-5
size: NA
D: NA
CDR3: CASSPQGEGETQYF
DNA: TGTGCCAGCTCACCTCAAGGGGAAGGAGAGACCCAGTACTTC

V: TRBV9
J: TRBJ2-6
size: NA
D: NA
CDR3: CASSVSPRGANVLTF
DNA: TGTGCCAGCAGCGTATCCCCCCGTGGGGCCAACGTCCTGACTTTC

V: TRBV9
J: TRBJ1-4
size: once
D: TRBD1
CDR3: CASSTDRGNEKLFF
DNA: TGTGCCAGCAGCACGGACAGGGGTAATGAAAAACTGTTTTTT

V: TRBV21-1
J: TRBJ1-4
size: NA
D: NA
CDR3: CASSNLGTGCEKLFF
DNA: TGTGCCAGCAGCAACCTCGGGACAGGGTGTGAAAAACTGTTTTTT

V: TRBV7-9
J: TRBJ2-5
size: NA
D: TRBD1
CDR3: CASSLVGTGQETQYF
DNA: TGTGCCAGCAGCTTAGTTGGGACAGGGCAAGAGACCCAGTACTTC

V: TRBV9
J: TRBJ2-1
size: NA
D: NA
CDR3: CASSGDTSSYNEQFF
DNA: TGTGCCAGCAGCGGCGACACCAGCTCCTACAATGAGCAGTTCTTC